These T cell receptor beta chains were read from a single sample in a study of beta chain features in type 1 diabetes. Clones were read by immunoSEQ multiplex PCR, and TCRdb kept only the in-frame ones, dropping some. The repertoire has more than 550,000 clones, about an eighth of them found once; the top ten carry approximately 0.043%. Specimen: naive CD4+ T cells from blood. Receptors originate from a young man with type 1 diabetes. Both conserved end residues are part of each CDR3. Fields, in order: J gene, D gene, clone size, V gene, CDR3 DNA, CDR3 protein. A D gene is named only where the DNA matches it firmly. Size tells how often a clone was seen (once, few, many) or the class of an expanded clone, and some rows leave it out.

TRBJ2-5 | TRBD1 | . | TRBV23-1 | TGCGCCAGCAGTCACCCGGGACAGGGTGAGGGGACCCAGTACTTC | CASSHPGQGEGTQYF
TRBJ2-3 | TRBD2 | . | TRBV11-2 | TGTGCCAGCAGCTTAGAGCGGGGGGGCCTTCAAGATACGCAGTATTTT | CASSLERGGLQDTQYF
TRBJ1-4 | . | . | TRBV6-5 | TGTGCCAGCAGTTACTCTCCCTGGAGGGTTGAAAAACTGTTTTTT | CASSYSPWRVEKLFF
TRBJ2-4 | TRBD2 | few | TRBV7-9 | TGTGCCAGCAGCGGTAGCGGGAGGGAGGTCAAAAACATTCAGTACTTC | CASSGSGREVKNIQYF
TRBJ2-7 | . | few | TRBV4-3 | TGCGCCAGCAGCCAAGTCGGGGGGCAGAGAGGCGAGCAGTACTTC | CASSQVGGQRGEQYF
TRBJ2-2 | . | . | TRBV2 | TGTGCCAGCAGTAATAATCTCCTAACCGGGGAGCTGTTTTTT | CASSNNLLTGELFF
TRBJ2-5 | . | . | TRBV5-1 | TGCGCCAGCAGCTTGAGCGCGAGAGTAGAGACCCAGTACTTC | CASSLSARVETQYF
TRBJ2-6 | . | few | TRBV2 | TGTGCCAGCGGCGGAGCCGGGGCCAACGTCCTGACTTTC | CASGGAGANVLTF
TRBJ1-3 | TRBD1 | once | TRBV7-6 | TGTGCCAGCAGCTTCAACAGGGGAACGATTGGAAACACCATATATTTT | CASSFNRGTIGNTIYF
TRBJ2-3 | TRBD2 | . | TRBV4-1 | TGCGCCAGCAGCCAAGCCCCGAGCGGGAGGGGTGCAGATACGCAGTATTTT | CASSQAPSGRGADTQYF